These 29 T cell receptor beta chains originate from one sample sequenced in a study of T-cell memory formation after mild COVID-19. TCRdb called the 5' RACE reads again in MiXCR, with one record for every CDR3 protein. This sample yields roughly 250,000 distinct CDR3 sequences, of which less than 20% are seen a single time; roughly 3.6% belongs to the top ten. The sequenced sample consisted of PBMCs or a T cell subset sorted from them (not recorded which). These receptors all come from a man younger than 35 who had mild COVID-19 (a few samples of this study predate the infection). Cell type and time point are not known.

This rearrangement joins TRBV6-1 to TRBJ1-5; D may be TRBD1 (6 bases). This CDR3 spans 15 amino acids. CDR1 MNHNS and CDR2 SASEGT come from the germline V gene. The V end lost 6 bases, the J end lost 1 base, and 13 bases lay between the germline ends. The CDR3 DNA follows: TGTGCCAGCAGGGAGAGGGGGTCGAGCAATCAGCCCCAGCATTTT. This sequence encodes CASRERGSSNQPQHF.

Points on this clonotype: The germline gene is not matched at one end of the junction; a read error may be the cause. This chain links TRBV5-1 with TRBJ1-4; no clear D gene. The CDR3 consists of 12 residues. The germline gives CDR1 SGHRS, CDR2 YFSETQ. DNA of the CDR3: TGCGCCAGCAGCTTGGGGACGGGGATGAACCGTTTT. It is translated as CASSLGTGMNRF.

CDR3 nucleotides: TGTGCCAGCAGTTACAGGGAGCATGGCTACACCTTC. Protein sequence: CASSYREHGYTF. The chain joins TRBV12-3 or TRBV12-4 to TRBJ1-2, with TRBD1 as a possible D gene (6 bases). The CDR3 sequence is 12 residues long. V dropped 4 bases and J dropped 6 bases, with 9 bases sitting between them.

This rearrangement joins TRBV7-9 to TRBJ2-7, with 9 bases that match TRBD1. After removal of 3 bases from V and 5 bases from J, the junction contained 5 bases not matched to a gene. The germline gives CDR1 SEHNR, CDR2 FQNEAQ (reference sequence). This CDR3 has 14 residues. For the CDR3, the DNA is TGTGCCAGCAGCTTCGGACAGGGGTCGGACGAGCAGTACTTC. It codes for CASSFGQGSDEQYF.

The CDR3 sequence: CASSPPSQGAAKNIQYF. CDR3 DNA sequence: TGTGCCAGCTCACCACCGAGTCAGGGGGCAGCCAAAAACATTCAGTACTTC. The genes are TRBV18 and TRBJ2-4; TRBD1 aligns across 8 bases. Germline V lookup: CDR1 KGHSH, CDR2 LQKENI. The CDR3 sequence is 17 residues long. The trim removed 0 bases at V and 0 bases at J, leaving 4 bases unmatched.

This clonotype was picked up a small number of times. The chain has TRBV11-1 and TRBJ2-7; weak D call: TRBD1 (6 bases). CDR3 length: 14 amino acids. V lost 1 base to trimming and J lost 2 bases, with 9 bases between them. Germline V gene lookup returns CDR1 SGHAT and CDR2 FQDESV (reference sequence). CDR3 amino acids: CASSLGPGAYEQYV. The CDR3 bases are TGTGCCAGCAGCTTAGGGCCAGGGGCCTACGAGCAGTACGTC.

The genes are TRBV4-2 and TRBJ2-1; D remains ambiguous. V was shortened by 0 bases and J by 9 bases, with 9 bases between the two germline ends. Germline V CDR1 and CDR2: LGHNA, YNFKEQ. The CDR3 consists of 13 residues. The CDR3 sequence is CASSQDWGTEQFF. In DNA form, the CDR3 reads TGTGCCAGCAGCCAAGATTGGGGAACTGAGCAGTTCTTC.

The chain combines TRBV3-1 with TRBJ1-1; 8 positions agree with TRBD1. This CDR3 contains 16 residues. The V and J ends lost 0 bases and 5 bases, in that order; junction bases with no gene match: 8. The germline V gene encodes CDR1 LGHDT and CDR2 YNNKEL (reference sequence). CDR3: CASSQDAGQGGTEAFF. The DNA for the CDR3 is TGTGCCAGCAGCCAAGATGCAGGACAGGGAGGAACTGAAGCTTTCTTT.

The V call is TRBV2, the J call TRBJ1-4; tentative D call: TRBD1 (5 bases). Germline V gene sequence: CDR1 SNHLY, CDR2 FYNNEI. This CDR3 comprises 11 residues. V dropped 6 bases and J dropped 7 bases, with 6 bases sitting between them. As DNA, the CDR3 is TGTGCCAGCAGCGGGGCTGAAAAACTGTTTTTT. Its protein is CASSGAEKLFF.

The chain links TRBV20-1 to TRBJ1-3; D is possibly TRBD1 (5 bases). The CDR3 runs to 12 residues. Trimming stripped 8 bases from V and 4 bases from J, with 12 bases between. CDR1 DFQATT and CDR2 SNEGSKA come from the germline V gene (reference sequence). The CDR3 loop reads CSTPGSGNTIYF. The CDR3 region has the DNA TGCAGTACACCAGGGTCGGGAAACACCATATATTTT.

This clonotype was seen only a few times. This sequence joins TRBV24-1 and TRBJ1-1; 7 positions match TRBD1. After removal of 4 bases from V and 8 bases from J, the junction contained 3 bases not matched to a gene. CDR3 length: 12 amino acids. Germline V gives CDR1 KGHDR, CDR2 SFDVKD. CDR3 residues: CATSDYRGEAFF. The CDR3 bases are TGTGCCACCAGTGACTACAGGGGAGAAGCTTTCTTT.

Only a few counts were recorded for this clonotype. The CDR3, as DNA: TGCAGTGCTGGGGGGCGCACAGATACGCAGTATTTT. Protein: CSAGGRTDTQYF. The chain links TRBV20-1 to TRBJ2-3; D may correspond to TRBD1 or TRBD2 (6 bases each). Germline assignment: CDR1 DFQATT and CDR2 SNEGSKA (reference sequence). Between the trimmed V and J ends, which lost 5 bases and 1 base, there was a span of 7 bases. The CDR3 covers 12 residues.

The J gene is TRBJ2-2, the V gene TRBV7-3; possibly TRBD2 for D (5 bases). V gave up 1 base and J gave up 1 base, with 13 bases separating them. The length of the CDR3 is 17 residues. The germline gives CDR1 SGHTA, CDR2 FQGTGA. The CDR3 here is CASSLMASFENTGELFF. Here the CDR3 DNA reads TGTGCCAGCAGCTTAATGGCTAGCTTTGAGAACACCGGGGAGCTGTTTTTT.

This chain uses TRBV7-2 with TRBJ2-5, with 9 bases lining up with TRBD2. The V segment lost 5 bases and the J segment 4 bases; nucleotides outside the gene matches: 8. Germline loops: CDR1 SGHTA, CDR2 FQGNSA. The CDR3 spans 15 residues. The CDR3 nucleotides are TGTGCCAGCAGCCCACGGGCGGGGGGGACAGAGACCCAGTACTTC. It translates to CASSPRAGGTETQYF. Complete variable domain (other parts from reference TRBV7-2 and TRBJ2-5): GAGVSQSPSNKVTEKGKDVELRCDPISGHTALYWYRQSLGQGLEFLIYFQGNSAPDKSGLPSDRFSAERTGGSVSTLTIQRTQQEDSAVYLCASSPRAGGTETQYFGPGTRLLVL.

The rearrangement uses TRBV18 and TRBJ2-3; no firm D call. Trimming left V 5 bases short and J 2 bases short, with 11 bases between. Germline CDR1 and CDR2: KGHSH and LQKENI. There are 14 residues in the CDR3. The CDR3 region has the DNA TGTGCCAGCTCAGTAAACCCTCCCACAGATACGCAGTATTTT. Protein product: CASSVNPPTDTQYF.

This clonotype occurred a few times. The gene calls are TRBV28 and TRBJ2-3; maybe TRBD2 (6 bases). The CDR3 is made up of 14 amino acids. CDR1 is MDHEN and CDR2 is SYDVKM in the germline V gene. Trimming removed 7 bases at V and 0 bases at J, with 11 bases between. In DNA, the CDR3 is TGTGCCAGCATCCCCGGGGGAAGCACAGATACGCAGTATTTT. Protein sequence: CASIPGGSTDTQYF.

This chain uses TRBV7-2 with TRBJ2-1; 11 bases map to TRBD2. The CDR3 extends over 16 amino acids. V was clipped by 5 bases and J by 6 bases; unmatched bases: 9. Looked up from germline, CDR1 is SGHTA and CDR2 is FQGNSA. The CDR3 nucleotides read TGTGCCAGCAGCCCCTCGCTAGCGGGGGGACGCAATGAGCAGTTCTTC. Translation: CASSPSLAGGRNEQFF.

The V gene is TRBV7-2, the J gene TRBJ2-5; D might be TRBD2 (6 bases). The V gene lost 5 bases and the J gene lost 5 bases, with 21 bases spanning the gap. The CDR3 extends over 16 amino acids. CDR1 SGHTA and CDR2 FQGNSA come from the germline V gene. The CDR3 coding sequence is TGTGCCAGCAGCACGCGCCGGGACTTGAGGGTGGAGACCCAGTACTTC. Translation gives CASSTRRDLRVETQYF.

The sample holds many counts of this clonotype. V is TRBV5-4 and J is TRBJ2-3, with D maybe TRBD2 (5 bases). CDR3 length: 13 amino acids. Trimming shortened V by 2 bases and J by 6 bases, and 10 bases separated the two germline ends. CDR1 is SGHNT and CDR2 is YYREEE in the germline V gene (reference sequence). Here the CDR3 reads CASSFDSGDTQYF. In nucleotides, the CDR3 is TGTGCCAGCAGCTTCGACTCGGGGGATACGCAGTATTTT.

This clonotype has a handful of counts. The rearrangement links TRBV5-1 to TRBJ2-7, with TRBD1 matching 10 bases. V shed 4 bases and J 3 bases; nucleotides not matched to a gene: 4. This CDR3 spans 14 amino acids. CDR1 and CDR2 from the germline V gene are SGHRS and YFSETQ. The DNA of the CDR3 is TGCGCCAGCAGCCTGGGACAGGGGTACTACGAGCAGTACGTC. It encodes CASSLGQGYYEQYV.

The chain uses TRBV3-1 and TRBJ2-1; 8 positions match TRBD2. J gave up 7 bases and V 4 bases, and 0 bases lay outside the gene matches. The CDR3 runs 12 residues. Germline V gene data show CDR1 as LGHDT and CDR2 as YNNKEL (reference sequence). The CDR3 is CASSRLANEQFF. CDR3 nucleotide sequence: TGTGCCAGCAGCCGACTAGCGAATGAGCAGTTCTTC.

This clonotype was observed a few times. The gene calls are TRBV10-3 and TRBJ2-7; tentative D call: TRBD1 (5 bases). V was clipped by 2 bases and J by 5 bases, with 19 bases between them. The CDR3 is 16 amino acids. Germline V CDR1 and CDR2: ENHRY, SYGVKD. For the CDR3, the DNA is TGTGCCATCAGTGAGGACGGCAGGGTGGGAAGGGACGAGCAGTACGTC. As protein: CAISEDGRVGRDEQYV.

This chain joins TRBV12-3 or TRBV12-4 and TRBJ1-1, with a possible D match to TRBD1 (5 bases). V lost 5 bases, J lost 1 base, and 11 bases lay in between. CDR3 size: 14 residues. The CDR3 nucleotides are TGTGCCAGCAGTCACCCTGGGGCGAACACTGAAGCTTTCTTT. It translates to CASSHPGANTEAFF.

A few counts support this clonotype. J is TRBJ2-1 and V is TRBV7-8; possible D gene TRBD1, 6 bases. Deletions cut 6 bases from V and 8 bases from J, with 17 bases between. This CDR3 has 14 residues. In germline, CDR1 is SGHVS, CDR2 FQNEAQ. CDR3 bases: TGTGCCAGCAGACATGGTCAGGGGTCCTATGAGCAGTTCTTC. Amino acid sequence: CASRHGQGSYEQFF.

There are a few counts of this clonotype. The chain links TRBV30 to TRBJ1-5, with D unclear. This CDR3 is 13 amino acids long. Trimming took off 0 bases at V and 5 bases at J, with 8 bases between the two ends. Germline V lookup: CDR1 GTSNPN, CDR2 SVGIG (reference sequence). The CDR3 sequence: CAWSVRPDQPQHF. The CDR3 DNA reads TGTGCCTGGAGTGTCAGACCGGATCAGCCCCAGCATTTT.

This clonotype came up a few times. The chain is built from TRBV7-4 and TRBJ1-4; D remains ambiguous. CDR3 length: 15 amino acids. The ends were cut back, 9 bases at V and 4 bases at J, with 18 bases in the middle. Germline loops: CDR1 SGHVT, CDR2 SQSDAQ. CDR3 in amino acids: CARDWVHRINEKLFF. DNA for the CDR3: TGTGCCAGAGACTGGGTACACCGAATTAATGAAAAACTGTTTTTT.

The V call is TRBV29-1, the J call TRBJ2-5, with D possibly being TRBD2 (6 bases). The germline V gene encodes CDR1 SQVTM and CDR2 ANQGSEA. There are 11 residues in the CDR3. The V gene lost 7 bases and the J gene lost 4 bases, with 10 bases spanning the gap. The CDR3 region is CSGLGGETQYF. DNA for the CDR3: TGCAGCGGACTCGGGGGAGAGACCCAGTACTTC.

This chain uses TRBV3-1 with TRBJ2-7, with TRBD1 matching 7 bases. CDR1 is LGHDT, CDR2 YNNKEL, per germline (reference sequence). Unmatched junction bases numbered 9, after V lost 4 bases and J lost 3 bases. The CDR3 is 15 amino acids. CDR3 amino acids: CASSPRRQGRYEQYV. For the CDR3, the DNA is TGTGCCAGCAGCCCCCGGAGACAGGGACGCTACGAGCAGTACGTC.

This sequence joins TRBV6-2 or TRBV6-3 and TRBJ2-5; TRBD1 agrees at 8 bases. This CDR3 spans 15 amino acids. J lost 3 bases, V lost 5 bases, and 8 bases had no gene match. Germline CDR1 reads MNHEY; CDR2 reads SVGEGT. The CDR3 DNA follows: TGTGCCAGCAGTCCCCGGCCGACAGGGGAAGAGACCCAGTACTTC. It specifies CASSPRPTGEETQYF.